This is a list of T cell receptor beta chains from one sample in a study of CD8 T cells in Susac syndrome. TCRdb analysed the immunoSEQ multiplex PCR reads with MiXCR anew, one entry per CDR3 protein. Among a few hundred thousand distinct CDR3 sequences listed, 65% to 90% were seen once. Sequenced: CD8+ T cells from PBMCs. The receptors shown here come from a human donor with multiple sclerosis. The CDR3 runs from the conserved cysteine through the conserved F or W. D genes are given only for firm matches. Only part of the rows carry a size: once, few, many, or a class if the clone is expanded.

j_call d_call v_call clone_size cdr3_aa cdr3_nt
TRBJ1-4 - TRBV18 - CASSPPTGEKLFF TGTGCCAGCTCACCACCTACAGGGGAAAAACTGTTTTTT
TRBJ1-2 TRBD1 TRBV6-5 - CASSTTGGNGYTF TGTGCCAGCAGTACGACAGGGGGCAATGGCTACACCTTC
TRBJ1-1 - TRBV12-3/TRBV12-4 - CASSTSLGPAEAFF TGTGCCAGCAGTACCTCCTTGGGCCCGGCTGAAGCTTTCTTT
TRBJ1-2 - TRBV29-1 - CSVPGRHGYTF TGCAGCGTCCCCGGACGGCATGGCTACACCTTC
TRBJ1-5 TRBD1 TRBV19 - CASSIQGDVAWGDQPQHF TGTGCCAGTAGTATACAGGGGGATGTGGCTTGGGGAGATCAGCCCCAGCATTTT
TRBJ2-2 - TRBV7-9 - CASSLSRSAGELFF TGTGCCAGCAGCTTATCACGGAGCGCCGGGGAGCTGTTTTTT
TRBJ2-1 TRBD2 TRBV6-2/TRBV6-3 - CASSYELTSGREISYNEQFF TGTGCCAGCAGTTACGAATTGACTAGCGGGAGGGAGATCTCCTACAATGAGCAGTTCTTC
TRBJ1-6 - TRBV3-1 - CASSQERKASTLHF TGTGCCAGCAGCCAAGAGAGGAAGGCCTCAACCCTCCACTTT
TRBJ2-5 TRBD1 TRBV7-8 - CASSLGGGWETQYF TGTGCCAGCAGCTTAGGAGGGGGCTGGGAGACCCAGTACTTC
TRBJ2-7 TRBD1 TRBV9 - CASSARDRAYEQYF TGTGCCAGCAGCGCCCGTGACAGGGCCTACGAGCAGTACTTC
TRBJ1-1 - TRBV30 - CAWVEFVGNTEAFF TGTGCCTGGGTGGAATTTGTGGGGAACACTGAAGCTTTCTTT
TRBJ2-5 TRBD1 TRBV6-2/TRBV6-3 - CASSYTYWTGTETQYF TGTGCCAGCAGTTACACCTATTGGACAGGGACGGAGACCCAGTACTTC
TRBJ2-1 TRBD2 TRBV6-2/TRBV6-3 - CASLTPLAGLTHEQFF TGTGCCAGCTTAACCCCGCTAGCGGGCCTAACCCATGAGCAGTTCTTC
TRBJ2-1 TRBD2 TRBV18 - CASSQRESRNEQFF TGTGCCAGCTCACAGCGGGAGTCACGCAATGAGCAGTTCTTC
TRBJ1-2 - TRBV4-3 - CASSQEWTSRTDGYTF TGCGCCAGCAGCCAAGAGTGGACATCAAGGACGGATGGCTACACCTTC
TRBJ1-1 TRBD1 TRBV7-9 - CASSSGQVGKGAFF TGTGCCAGCAGCTCGGGACAGGTCGGTAAAGGAGCTTTCTTT
TRBJ2-3 TRBD2 TRBV4-3 - CASSQILAGPDTQYF TGCGCCAGCAGCCAAATACTAGCGGGACCAGATACGCAGTATTTT
TRBJ2-7 - TRBV11-2 few CASSLYYEQYF TGTGCCAGCAGCTTGTACTACGAGCAGTACTTC
TRBJ2-5 TRBD2 TRBV5-1 few CASSSGLAGGRETQYF TGTGCCAGCAGCTCGGGACTAGCGGGAGGTCGGGAGACCCAGTACTTC
TRBJ1-2 - TRBV23-1 - CASSQSPDTVYGYTF TGCGCCAGCAGTCAATCGCCGGACACCGTCTATGGCTACACCTTC
TRBJ2-1 TRBD2 TRBV2 - CASRTSGRNEQFF TGTGCCAGCCGGACTAGCGGGAGAAATGAGCAGTTCTTC
TRBJ2-7 - TRBV7-2 few CASSLAEEFYEQYF TGTGCCAGCAGCTTAGCGGAGGAGTTCTACGAGCAGTACTTC
TRBJ2-7 - TRBV28 - CASSFGDRESYEQYF TGTGCCAGCAGTTTTGGTGACCGTGAGTCCTACGAGCAGTACTTC
TRBJ2-5 - TRBV7-6 - CASRPRADQETQYF TGTGCCAGCAGACCTCGGGCAGACCAAGAGACCCAGTACTTC
TRBJ2-7 TRBD1 TRBV28 - CASSPPEGQVYCEQYF TGTGCCAGCAGTCCCCCGGAGGGACAGGTTTACTGCGAGCAGTACTTC
TRBJ2-3 - TRBV4-3 - CASRDRGSTDTQYF TGCGCCAGCAGGGATCGGGGTAGCACAGATACGCAGTATTTT
TRBJ2-3 TRBD2 TRBV6-1 few CASSTSGSTDTQYF TGTGCCAGCAGCACTAGCGGGAGCACAGATACGCAGTATTTT
TRBJ2-7 - TRBV27 - CASSLQGGWSYEQYF TGTGCCAGCAGTTTACAGGGGGGTTGGTCCTACGAGCAGTACTTC
TRBJ2-1 TRBD2 TRBV29-1 - CSVEGSSGSNNEQFF TGCAGCGTGGAAGGTTCTAGCGGGAGTAACAATGAGCAGTTCTTC
TRBJ1-1 - TRBV9 - CASSVVVEGKSEAFF TGTGCCAGCAGCGTAGTGGTCGAGGGGAAGTCTGAAGCTTTCTTT
TRBJ2-7 - TRBV11-2 - CASSPLVGVFYEQYF TGTGCCAGCAGCCCCCTGGTGGGAGTATTCTACGAGCAGTACTTC
TRBJ2-3 TRBD2 TRBV5-6 - CASSLMLEREGRDTQYF TGTGCCAGCAGCTTGATGCTCGAGCGGGAGGGCCGAGATACGCAGTATTTT
TRBJ1-1 - TRBV28 - CASNTIRMNTEAFF TGTGCCAGCAATACGATACGGATGAACACTGAAGCTTTCTTT